These 19 T cell receptor beta chains were sequenced from one sample in a study of CD8+ T cells in alopecia areata. cDNA serving as the sequencing template came from extracted, reverse transcribed RNA. Assay used: immunoSEQ multiplex PCR; TCRdb lists only in-frame clones, some missing. The table shows about 140,000 clones, with more than 85% occurring only once. Treatment of the sample: oral pan-JAK inhibitor, 5-10 mg twice daily. The source material was CD8+ T cells sorted from blood, sampled at week 4, from a patient treated with tofacitinib. These TCRs come from a human donor with alopecia areata.

As to this clone: Distinct nucleotide sequences in the sample also encode this CDR3. The rearrangement joins TRBV30 to TRBJ2-2; D is unresolved. Germline V gives CDR1 GTSNPN, CDR2 SVGIG (reference sequence). This CDR3 is built from 11 residues. V lost 3 bases and J lost 5, with 4 bases in between. Here the CDR3 DNA reads TGTGCCTGGAGCGGGACCGGGGAGCTGTTTTTT. As protein: CAWSGTGELFF.

This clone came up a few times. The CDR3 DNA sequence: TGTGCCAGCATCTCGGGGGGAAGCTCCTACAATGAGCAGTTCTTC. It translates to CASISGGSSYNEQFF. The J gene is TRBJ2-1, the V gene TRBV7-9; 7 nucleotides match TRBD2. CDR1 is SEHNR, CDR2 FQNEAQ, per germline (reference sequence). V trimming: 7 bases; J trimming: 0 bases; junction bases outside the gene matches: 6. The CDR3 sequence is 15 residues long.

The genes are TRBV7-9 and TRBJ2-7; possibly TRBD1 or TRBD2 for D (5 bases each). The CDR3 consists of 11 residues. V lost 3 bases and J 6 bases, leaving 6 bases between the germline ends. The germline V gene has CDR1 SEHNR and CDR2 FQNEAQ (reference sequence). CDR3 in DNA: TGTGCCAGCAGCTTCGGGGCCGAGCAGTACTTC. It yields the protein CASSFGAEQYF. Full variable domain (remainder filled in from reference TRBV7-9 and TRBJ2-7): DTGVSQNPRHKITKRGQNVTFRCDPISEHNRLYWYRQTLGQGPEFLTYFQNEAQLEKSRLLSDRFSAERPKGSFSTLEIQRTEQGDSAMYLCASSFGAEQYFGPGTRLTVT.

In its sample, this clone was seen a few times. V and J are TRBV9 and TRBJ1-1, with TRBD1 as a possible D gene (5 bases). The germline V gene has CDR1 SGDLS and CDR2 YYNGEE. V lost 3 bases to trimming and J lost 5 bases, with 11 bases between them. This CDR3 comprises 13 residues. As DNA, the CDR3 is TGTGCCAGCAGCGCAGGGCCCGGGACTGAAGCTTTCTTT. It codes for CASSAGPGTEAFF.

The rearrangement links TRBV27 to TRBJ2-7, with D unresolved. CDR1 and CDR2 (germline): MNHEY, SMNVEV (reference sequence). V lost 3 bases and J lost 5, with 14 bases in between. The CDR3 runs 14 residues. CDR3 DNA: TGTGCCAGCAGTTTTTCCTCGAAGGGCCACGAGCAGTACTTC. It codes for CASSFSSKGHEQYF.

The chain has TRBV29-1 and TRBJ2-3, with unresolved D. This CDR3 has 12 residues. CDR1 SQVTM and CDR2 ANQGSEA come from the germline V gene. The V and J ends lost 7 bases and 0 bases respectively, with 8 bases between them. The CDR3 nucleotides read TGCAGCGAACGTTCTAGCACAGATACGCAGTATTTT. The encoded protein is CSERSSTDTQYF.

This clone was detected many times. The chain links TRBV7-9 to TRBJ2-1; D gene uncertain. The CDR3 sequence is 15 residues long. The V end lost 3 bases, the J end lost 5 bases, and 14 bases lay between the germline ends. Germline V gives CDR1 SEHNR, CDR2 FQNEAQ (reference sequence). The CDR3 DNA is TGTGCCAGCAGCTTCAGCGAGACGACAAACAATGAGCAGTTCTTC. Its protein is CASSFSETTNNEQFF.

This chain links TRBV18 with TRBJ2-7; tentative D call: TRBD2 (7 bases). Trimming took 0 bases from V and 5 from J, leaving 11 bases between them. Per the germline V gene, CDR1 is KGHSH and CDR2 is LQKENI. This CDR3 contains 14 residues. DNA of the CDR3: TGTGCCAGCTCACCACCTGAGGGGGGGGACGAGCAGTACTTC. Translating it yields CASSPPEGGDEQYF.

J is TRBJ2-7 and V is TRBV29-1; 7 bases fit TRBD1. Losses at the gene ends were 1 base for V and 0 bases for J; bases not matched to a gene: 3. Germline V gene sequence: CDR1 SQVTM, CDR2 ANQGSEA. The CDR3 runs to 14 residues. Here the CDR3 DNA reads TGCAGCGTTGAAGGGACAGGATTCTCCTACGAGCAGTACTTC. Protein sequence: CSVEGTGFSYEQYF.

J is TRBJ2-7 and V is TRBV10-1; D is possibly TRBD2 (5 bases). The length of the CDR3 is 12 residues. Germline CDR1 reads WNHNN; CDR2 reads SYGVQD (reference sequence). The ends were cut back, 6 bases at V and 3 bases at J, with 9 bases in the middle. CDR3 DNA sequence: TGCGCCAGCAGCTCGGGGAGCTACGAGCAGTACTTC. This sequence encodes CASSSGSYEQYF.

The J gene is TRBJ2-1, the V gene TRBV9; D is possibly TRBD2 (5 bases). The CDR3 has 12 amino acids. The V and J ends lost 4 bases and 10 bases respectively, with 12 bases between them. Germline V lookup: CDR1 SGDLS, CDR2 YYNGEE. This CDR3 reads CASSLAEQEQFF. In DNA form, the CDR3 reads TGTGCCAGCAGCCTAGCAGAGCAGGAGCAGTTCTTC.

The genes are TRBV29-1 and TRBJ2-3, with D perhaps matching TRBD2 (6 bases). V lost 7 bases and J lost 1, with 15 bases in between. The CDR3 has 14 amino acids. Germline CDR1 is SQVTM and CDR2 is ANQGSEA. CDR3 sequence (DNA): TGCAGCGGGATTACGGGACTTCGCACAGATACGCAGTATTTT. Residues: CSGITGLRTDTQYF.

The chain combines TRBV27 with TRBJ2-2; 7 bases map to TRBD2. V shed 10 bases, J shed 1 base, and the junction held 6 bases outside the gene matches. This CDR3 has 14 residues. Per the germline V gene, CDR1 is MNHEY and CDR2 is SMNVEV (reference sequence). The CDR3 loop reads CAIKREQNTGELFF. In DNA form, the CDR3 reads TGTGCCATCAAGCGGGAACAGAACACCGGGGAGCTGTTTTTT.

The CDR3 loop reads CASSRGVPNEKLFF. The CDR3 nucleotides are TGTGCCAGCAGCAGGGGAGTTCCTAATGAAAAACTGTTTTTT. The chain couples TRBV25-1 to TRBJ1-4; a weak D match, TRBD1 (6 bases). V was trimmed by 6 bases and J by 3 bases, leaving 11 bases between them. The germline CDR1 and CDR2 sequences are MGHDK and SYGVNS. The CDR3 contains 14 residues.

The chain joins TRBV5-4 to TRBJ1-2; D is perhaps TRBD1 (5 bases). The CDR3 consists of 15 residues. V was shortened by 0 bases and J by 4 bases, with 13 bases between the two germline ends. CDR1 is SGHNT and CDR2 is YYREEE in the germline V gene (reference sequence). CDR3 region: CASSLDGLGPYGYTF. CDR3 DNA sequence: TGTGCCAGCAGCTTGGATGGTCTGGGGCCCTATGGCTACACCTTC.

The chain uses TRBV21-1 and TRBJ1-4. TRBV21-1 is shown as a pseudogene. CDR3 size: 12 residues. The DNA of the CDR3 is TGTGCCACTCCAGGGAGAAGAGAAAAACTGTTTTTT. Its protein product is CATPGRREKLFF.

DNA for the CDR3: TGTGCCAGCAGCCCACTTAGCGGGAAGACTTACGAGCAGTACTTC. As protein: CASSPLSGKTYEQYF. The chain uses TRBV27 and TRBJ2-7, with 8 bases aligning to TRBD2. This CDR3 contains 15 residues. The V and J ends lost 6 bases and 4 bases, in that order; junction bases with no gene match: 11. From germline, CDR1 is MNHEY and CDR2 SMNVEV (reference sequence).

The CDR3 DNA follows: TGTGCCAGCAGTTTTTTGGAAGTCCTCCAAGTGGAAAAACTGTTTTTT. Its protein is CASSFLEVLQVEKLFF. The rearrangement links TRBV27 to TRBJ1-4; D is unclear. V gave up 3 bases and J gave up 8 bases, with 19 bases separating them. The germline gives CDR1 MNHEY, CDR2 SMNVEV (reference sequence). The CDR3 length is 16 residues.

As for this clone: Other DNA sequences within the sample encode an identical CDR3. The J gene is TRBJ2-3, the V gene TRBV7-3; D is uncertain. The CDR3 sequence is 13 residues long. V lost 2 bases, J lost 6 bases, and 9 bases lay in between. From germline, CDR1 is SGHTA and CDR2 FQGTGA. The CDR3 sequence is CASSLAPGDTQYF. CDR3 coding DNA: TGTGCCAGCAGCTTAGCCCCCGGGGATACGCAGTATTTT.